This T cell receptor beta chain was captured by sequencing in a study of Ad26.COV2.S vaccination and SARS-CoV-2 variants. Using immunoSEQ multiplex PCR, the repertoire was profiled, and TCRdb retains in-frame clones only, with some absent. The data show 300,000 to 350,000 clones, around 89% seen once. Treatment described: 15 to 20 received Ad26.COV2.S at low or high dose, single or two shots; roughly five received placebo; per-sample allocation not given. Specimens were obtained on day 63 following the first vaccine or placebo injection. The donor was a Boston adult aged 18-55 years. The length of the CDR3 is 15 residues. V was clipped by 5 bases and J by 4 bases, with 16 bases between them. CDR1 is SGHVS and CDR2 is FNYEAQ in the germline V gene.

The sample in question was peripheral blood, obtained in a trial of Ad26.COV2.S vaccine versus placebo. The sequence came from a person aged 18 to 65 who received the Ad26.COV2.S COVID-19 vaccine or a placebo. The gene calls are TRBV7-6 and TRBJ2-3; D is possibly TRBD1 (6 bases). The CDR3 region is CASSPVEDSPDTQYF. DNA for the CDR3: TGTGCCAGCAGCCCCGTTGAGGACAGCCCAGATACGCAGTATTTT.